The 13 T cell receptor beta chains in this list originate from one sample, sequenced in a study of CD8 T cells in Susac syndrome. RNA was extracted with the RNeasy kit, and a quantity of 0.5 to 1 ug was reverse transcribed using random hexamers. TCRdb reprocessed the immunoSEQ multiplex PCR reads with MiXCR, giving one entry per CDR3 protein. The data show about 120,000 distinct CDR3 sequences, about 95% seen once. The sample comprised CD8+ T cells from PBMCs. The source of these receptors is a human donor with Susac syndrome.

The genes are TRBV7-9 and TRBJ2-7; D perhaps matches TRBD2 (6 bases). V lost 8 bases and J 3 bases, leaving 14 bases between the germline ends. The CDR3 contains 13 residues. Per germline, CDR1 SEHNR and CDR2 FQNEAQ (reference sequence). The CDR3 is CASARGGFYEQYF. The CDR3 DNA reads TGTGCCAGCGCTAGGGGAGGATTCTACGAGCAGTACTTC.

This chain links TRBV15 with TRBJ2-7; D might be TRBD2 (5 bases). Germline CDR1 and CDR2: LNHNV and YYDKDF (reference sequence). There are 15 residues in the CDR3. With 3 bases removed from V and 0 bases from J, the gap between germline ends came to 12 bases. CDR3 residues: CATSSRGLLSYEQYF. Written as DNA, the CDR3 is TGTGCCACCAGCAGTCGAGGACTCCTCTCCTACGAGCAGTACTTC.

The chain couples TRBV9 to TRBJ2-7, with a possible D match to TRBD2 (7 bases). V lost 0 bases to trimming and J lost 4 bases, with 17 bases between them. Germline CDR1 and CDR2: SGDLS and YYNGEE. The CDR3 loop spans 16 amino acids. CDR3 sequence reads: CASSVASAGARYEQYF. In DNA form, the CDR3 reads TGTGCCAGCAGCGTAGCGTCTGCGGGGGCGCGGTACGAGCAGTACTTC.

The chain recombines TRBV7-9 with TRBJ2-5, with 12 nucleotides matching TRBD1. The germline gives CDR1 SEHNR, CDR2 FQNEAQ (reference sequence). The V and J ends lost 5 bases and 4 bases, in that order; junction bases with no gene match: 8. The CDR3 runs to 16 residues. CDR3 sequence (DNA): TGTGCCAGCAGCGGGGACAGGGGGCAATCCCCAGAGACCCAGTACTTC. Amino acids: CASSGDRGQSPETQYF. Filled out from reference TRBV7-9 and TRBJ2-5, the complete variable domain reads DTGVSQNPRHKITKRGQNVTFRCDPISEHNRLYWYRQTLGQGPEFLTYFQNEAQLEKSRLLSDRFSAERPKGSFSTLEIQRTEQGDSAMYLCASSGDRGQSPETQYFGPGTRLLVL.

The chain is built from TRBV11-2 and TRBJ2-7; the D gene is possibly TRBD2 (6 bases). V was cut by 1 base and J by 3 bases, with 13 bases left in between. From germline, CDR1 is SGHAT and CDR2 FQNNGV. The CDR3 spans 15 residues. The chain's CDR3 is CASSLAAGADYEQYF. In DNA form, the CDR3 reads TGTGCCAGCAGCTTAGCAGCGGGCGCGGACTACGAGCAGTACTTC.

The rearrangement joins TRBV4-3 to TRBJ1-5; D ambiguous. The germline V gene has CDR1 LGHNA and CDR2 YSLEER. The CDR3 has 15 residues. V gave up 0 bases and J gave up 0 bases, with 6 bases separating them. CDR3 coding DNA: TGCGCCAGCAGCCAAGATTGGAATAGCAATCAGCCCCAGCATTTT. Its protein is CASSQDWNSNQPQHF.

The gene calls are TRBV6-2 or TRBV6-3 and TRBJ2-7; D gene ambiguous. Germline CDR1 is MNHEY and CDR2 is SVGEGT. Trimming removed 6 bases from V and 3 bases from J, with 6 bases in between. This CDR3 is built from 11 residues. The CDR3 sequence is CASSHDYEQYF. The CDR3 DNA reads TGTGCCAGCAGCCACGACTACGAGCAGTACTTC.

This sequence joins TRBV25-1 and TRBJ1-2; 8 bases match TRBD1. The CDR3 length is 19 residues. V lost 4 bases and J lost 4; bases outside the gene matches: 20. Germline V gene data show CDR1 as MGHDK and CDR2 as SYGVNS. CDR3: CASSGWGAGGRAVGYGYTF. The CDR3 coding sequence is TGTGCCAGCAGTGGATGGGGGGCAGGGGGCCGTGCCGTGGGCTATGGCTACACCTTC.

This clonotype was seen only once. The rearrangement links TRBV7-2 to TRBJ1-1; 8 bases line up with TRBD1. The V and J ends lost 1 base and 3 bases, in that order; junction bases with no gene match: 4. Germline CDR1 SGHTA, CDR2 FQGNSA. This CDR3 region has 15 residues. The CDR3 here is CASSLESTGDTEAFF. CDR3 nucleotide sequence: TGTGCCAGCAGCTTAGAATCGACAGGGGACACTGAAGCTTTCTTT.

The chain recombines TRBV9 with TRBJ1-5, with D possibly being TRBD1 (6 bases). V lost 4 bases to trimming and J lost 7 bases, with 18 bases between them. The CDR3 is 15 amino acids. The V gene's germline CDR1 is SGDLS and CDR2 YYNGEE. CDR3 nucleotides: TGTGCCAGCAGCCCAAGCGGGGGGCCTTGGCAGCCCCAGCATTTT. Encoded protein: CASSPSGGPWQPQHF.

V is TRBV9 and J is TRBJ1-2; D unresolved. Per the germline V gene, CDR1 is SGDLS and CDR2 is YYNGEE. The CDR3 covers 13 residues. V was trimmed by 4 bases and J by 8 bases, leaving 15 bases between them. In DNA, the CDR3 is TGTGCCAGCAGCCCATCGCAGGCGCGGGGCTACACCTTC. Protein product: CASSPSQARGYTF.

This clonotype was seen only once. The chain carries TRBV7-2 and TRBJ2-3; D gene ambiguous. CDR1 and CDR2 (germline): SGHTA, FQGNSA. V lost 4 bases to trimming and J lost 4 bases, with 6 bases between them. This CDR3 region has 12 residues. CDR3 DNA sequence: TGTGCCAGCAGCTCCACTGCAGATACGCAGTATTTT. Protein: CASSSTADTQYF. The complete variable domain, with remaining parts taken from reference TRBV7-2 and TRBJ2-3, reads GAGVSQSPSNKVTEKGKDVELRCDPISGHTALYWYRQSLGQGLEFLIYFQGNSAPDKSGLPSDRFSAERTGGSVSTLTIQRTQQEDSAVYLCASSSTADTQYFGPGTRLTVL.

DNA of the CDR3: TGTGCCAGCAGCCCTAGGAGCTCCTACGAGCAGTACTTC. Translating gives CASSPRSSYEQYF. The chain carries TRBV7-9 and TRBJ2-7, with D unclear. CDR1 and CDR2 from the germline V gene are SEHNR and FQNEAQ (reference sequence). V was pared by 5 bases and J by 0 bases, with 8 bases between. The CDR3 extends over 13 amino acids.